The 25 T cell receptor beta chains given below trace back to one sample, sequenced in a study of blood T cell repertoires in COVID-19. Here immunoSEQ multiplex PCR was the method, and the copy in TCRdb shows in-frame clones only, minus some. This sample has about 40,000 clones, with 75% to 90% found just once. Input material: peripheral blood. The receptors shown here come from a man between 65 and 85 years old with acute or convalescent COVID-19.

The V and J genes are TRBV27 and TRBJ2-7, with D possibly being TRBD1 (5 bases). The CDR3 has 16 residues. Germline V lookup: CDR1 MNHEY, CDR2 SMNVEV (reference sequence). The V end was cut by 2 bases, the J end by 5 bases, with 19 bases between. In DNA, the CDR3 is TGTGCCAGCAGTTTAGGACGGTGGCAGGGTGCCCACGAGCAGTACTTC. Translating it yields CASSLGRWQGAHEQYF.

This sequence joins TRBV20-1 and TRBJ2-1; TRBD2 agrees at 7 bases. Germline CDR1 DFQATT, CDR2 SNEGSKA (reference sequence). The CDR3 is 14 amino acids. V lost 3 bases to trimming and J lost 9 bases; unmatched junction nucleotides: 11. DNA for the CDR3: TGCAGTGCTAGTAGTGCGGGAGAACGCAGTGAGCAGTTCTTC. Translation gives CSASSAGERSEQFF.

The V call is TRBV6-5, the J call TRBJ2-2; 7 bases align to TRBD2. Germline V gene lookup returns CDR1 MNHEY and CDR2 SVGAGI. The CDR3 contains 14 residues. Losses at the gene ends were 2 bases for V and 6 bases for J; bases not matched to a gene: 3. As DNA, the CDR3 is TGTGCCAGCAGTTACGGGGGGGTGTCCGGGGAGCTGTTTTTT. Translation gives CASSYGGVSGELFF.

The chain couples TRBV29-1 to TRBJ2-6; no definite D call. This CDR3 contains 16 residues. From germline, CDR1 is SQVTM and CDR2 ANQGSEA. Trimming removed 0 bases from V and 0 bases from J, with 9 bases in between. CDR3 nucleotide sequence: TGCAGCGTTGAAGACCCCTCGAGCTCTGGGGCCAACGTCCTGACTTTC. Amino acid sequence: CSVEDPSSSGANVLTF.

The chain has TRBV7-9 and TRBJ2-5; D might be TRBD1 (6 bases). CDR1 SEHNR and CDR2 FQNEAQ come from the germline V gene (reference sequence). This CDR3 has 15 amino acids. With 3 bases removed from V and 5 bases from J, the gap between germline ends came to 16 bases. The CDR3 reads CASSFPGWGRETQYF. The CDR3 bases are TGTGCCAGCAGCTTCCCGGGATGGGGGCGGGAGACCCAGTACTTC.

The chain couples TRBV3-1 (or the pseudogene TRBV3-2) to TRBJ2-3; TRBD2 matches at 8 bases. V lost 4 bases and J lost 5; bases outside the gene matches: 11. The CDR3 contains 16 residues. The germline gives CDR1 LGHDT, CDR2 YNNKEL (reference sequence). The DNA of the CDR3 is TGTGCCAGCAGCCCGAGGGGGAGACTAGCGTTAGATACGCAGTATTTT. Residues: CASSPRGRLALDTQYF.

CDR3 residues: CASSQWATTGANVLTF. The CDR3 DNA is TGTGCCAGCAGCCAGTGGGCCACAACTGGGGCCAACGTCCTGACTTTC. The chain links TRBV14 to TRBJ2-6; D is uncertain. Germline values: CDR1 SGHDN, CDR2 FVKESK. The germline V and J ends were trimmed by 3 bases and 2 bases, with 11 bases remaining between them. CDR3 length equals 16 residues.

The CDR3 sequence: CASSLGGGRSSEAFF. The CDR3 bases are TGTGCCAGCAGCCTAGGGGGGGGCCGAAGTTCTGAAGCTTTCTTT. V is TRBV5-4 and J is TRBJ1-1; D possibly corresponds to TRBD1 (6 bases). The V gene's germline CDR1 is SGHNT and CDR2 YYREEE (reference sequence). This CDR3 contains 15 residues. Trimming pared 4 bases from V and 6 bases from J, leaving 19 bases between.

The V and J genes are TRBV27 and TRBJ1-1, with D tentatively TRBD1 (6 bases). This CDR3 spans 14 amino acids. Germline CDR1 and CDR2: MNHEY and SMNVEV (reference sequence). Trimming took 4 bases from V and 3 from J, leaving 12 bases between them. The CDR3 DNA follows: TGTGCCAGCAGTTCTCTCCAGGGGTACACTGAAGCTTTCTTT. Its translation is CASSSLQGYTEAFF.

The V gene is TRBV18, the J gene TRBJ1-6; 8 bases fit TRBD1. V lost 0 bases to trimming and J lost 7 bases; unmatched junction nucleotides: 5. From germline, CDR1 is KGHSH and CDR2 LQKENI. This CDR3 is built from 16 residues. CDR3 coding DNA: TGTGCCAGCTCACCACCGAAAGACAGGGGAAATTCACCCCTCCACTTT. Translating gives CASSPPKDRGNSPLHF.

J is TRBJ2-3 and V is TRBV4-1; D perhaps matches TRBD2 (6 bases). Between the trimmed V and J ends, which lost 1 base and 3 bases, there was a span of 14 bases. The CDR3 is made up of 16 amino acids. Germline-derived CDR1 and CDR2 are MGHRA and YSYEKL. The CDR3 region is CASSQARRAWTDTQYF. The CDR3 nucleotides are TGCGCCAGCAGCCAAGCTCGGAGGGCCTGGACAGATACGCAGTATTTT.

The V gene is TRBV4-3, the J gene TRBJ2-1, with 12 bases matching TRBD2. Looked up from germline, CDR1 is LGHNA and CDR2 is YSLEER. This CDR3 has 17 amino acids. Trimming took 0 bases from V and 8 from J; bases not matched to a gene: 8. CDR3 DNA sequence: TGCGCCAGCAGCCAAGATTCTAGCGGGAGGGCCAGCGATGAGCAGTTCTTC. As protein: CASSQDSSGRASDEQFF.

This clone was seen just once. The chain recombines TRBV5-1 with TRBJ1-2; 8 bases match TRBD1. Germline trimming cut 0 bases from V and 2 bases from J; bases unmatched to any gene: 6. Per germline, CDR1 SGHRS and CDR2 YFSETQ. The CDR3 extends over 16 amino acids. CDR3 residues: CASSLGTGIVNYGYTF. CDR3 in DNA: TGCGCCAGCAGCTTGGGGACAGGGATCGTGAACTATGGCTACACCTTC. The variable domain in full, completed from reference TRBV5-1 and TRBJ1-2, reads KAGVTQTPRYLIKTRGQQVTLSCSPISGHRSVSWYQQTPGQGLQFLFEYFSETQRNKGNFPGRFSGRQFSNSRSEMNVSTLELGDSALYLCASSLGTGIVNYGYTFGSGTRLTVV.

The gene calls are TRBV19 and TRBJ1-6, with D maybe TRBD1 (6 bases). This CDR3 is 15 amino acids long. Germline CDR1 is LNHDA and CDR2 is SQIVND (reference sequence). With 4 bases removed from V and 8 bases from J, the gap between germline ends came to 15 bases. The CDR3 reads CASSTYRVPHSPLHF. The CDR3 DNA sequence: TGTGCCAGTAGTACATACAGGGTTCCGCATTCACCCCTCCACTTT.

CDR3 DNA sequence: TGTGCCAGCAGCGGCGGGGGTAGCAATCAGCCCCAGCATTTT. It translates to CASSGGGSNQPQHF. This chain uses TRBV9 with TRBJ1-5, with D possibly TRBD1 on 5 matching bases. The CDR3 length is 14 residues. V lost 3 bases to trimming and J lost 0 bases, with 7 bases between them. Germline values: CDR1 SGDLS, CDR2 YYNGEE.

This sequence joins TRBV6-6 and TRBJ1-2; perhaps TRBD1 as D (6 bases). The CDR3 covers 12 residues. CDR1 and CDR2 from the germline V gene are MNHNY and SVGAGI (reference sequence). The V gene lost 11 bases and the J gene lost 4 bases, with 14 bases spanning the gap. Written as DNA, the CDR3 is TGTGCCGGAAAACAGGGTTTCTATGGCTACACCTTC. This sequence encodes CAGKQGFYGYTF.

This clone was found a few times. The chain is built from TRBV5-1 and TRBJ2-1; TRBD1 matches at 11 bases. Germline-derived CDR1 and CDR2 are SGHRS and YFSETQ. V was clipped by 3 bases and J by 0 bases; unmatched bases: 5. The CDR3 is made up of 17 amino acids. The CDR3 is CASSSQGQGVSYNEQFF. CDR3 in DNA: TGCGCCAGCAGCTCCCAGGGACAGGGGGTCTCCTACAATGAGCAGTTCTTC.

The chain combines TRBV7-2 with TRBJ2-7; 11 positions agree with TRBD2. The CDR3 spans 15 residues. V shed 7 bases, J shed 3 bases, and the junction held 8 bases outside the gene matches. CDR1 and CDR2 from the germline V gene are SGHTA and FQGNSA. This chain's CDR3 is CASTPGLAGIYEQYF. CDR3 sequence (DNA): TGTGCCAGCACCCCTGGACTAGCGGGTATCTACGAGCAGTACTTC.

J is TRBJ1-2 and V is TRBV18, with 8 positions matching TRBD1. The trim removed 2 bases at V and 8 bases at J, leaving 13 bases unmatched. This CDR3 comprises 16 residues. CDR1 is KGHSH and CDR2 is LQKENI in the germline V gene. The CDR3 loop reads CASSPNAWTGLRGYTF. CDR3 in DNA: TGTGCCAGCTCACCAAATGCTTGGACAGGGCTGCGGGGCTACACCTTC.

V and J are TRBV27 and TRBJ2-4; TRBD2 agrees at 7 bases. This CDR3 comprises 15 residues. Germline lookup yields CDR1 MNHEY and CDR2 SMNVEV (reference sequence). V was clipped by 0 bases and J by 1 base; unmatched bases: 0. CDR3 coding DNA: TGTGCCAGCAGTTTATCGGGGGGGGCCAAAAACATTCAGTACTTC. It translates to CASSLSGGAKNIQYF.

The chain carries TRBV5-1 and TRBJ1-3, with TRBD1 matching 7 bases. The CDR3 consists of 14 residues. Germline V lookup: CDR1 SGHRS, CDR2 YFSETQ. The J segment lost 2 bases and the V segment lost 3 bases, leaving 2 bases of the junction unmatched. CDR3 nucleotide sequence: TGCGCCAGCAGCTCCGGGACAGCTGGAAACACCATATATTTT. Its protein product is CASSSGTAGNTIYF.

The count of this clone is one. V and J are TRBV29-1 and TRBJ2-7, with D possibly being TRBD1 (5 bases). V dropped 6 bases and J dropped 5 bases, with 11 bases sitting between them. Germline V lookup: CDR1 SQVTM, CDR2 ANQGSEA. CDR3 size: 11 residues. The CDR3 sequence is CSVQVNDEQYF. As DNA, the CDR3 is TGCAGCGTACAGGTTAACGACGAGCAGTACTTC.

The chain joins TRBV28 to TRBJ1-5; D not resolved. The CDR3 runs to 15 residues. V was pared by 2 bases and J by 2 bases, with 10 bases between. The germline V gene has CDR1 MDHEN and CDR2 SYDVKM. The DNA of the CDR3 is TGTGCCAGCAGTTTACAGGATTGGGGCAATCAGCCCCAGCATTTT. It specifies CASSLQDWGNQPQHF.

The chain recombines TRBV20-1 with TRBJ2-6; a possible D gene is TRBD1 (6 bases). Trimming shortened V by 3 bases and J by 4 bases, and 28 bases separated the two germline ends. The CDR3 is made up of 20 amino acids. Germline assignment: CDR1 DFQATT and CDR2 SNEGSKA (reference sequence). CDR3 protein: CSASSRMPGQEGFGANVLTF. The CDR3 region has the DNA TGCAGTGCTAGTTCCCGTATGCCGGGACAAGAAGGCTTCGGGGCCAACGTCCTGACTTTC.

CDR3 loop: CASSKRGYEQYF. The CDR3 DNA reads as TGTGCCAGCAGCAAAAGGGGGTACGAGCAGTACTTC. V is TRBV21-1 and J is TRBJ2-7; the D call in the table, TRBD1, was not verified against the DNA. TRBV21-1 is recorded as a pseudogene. This CDR3 is 12 amino acids long.